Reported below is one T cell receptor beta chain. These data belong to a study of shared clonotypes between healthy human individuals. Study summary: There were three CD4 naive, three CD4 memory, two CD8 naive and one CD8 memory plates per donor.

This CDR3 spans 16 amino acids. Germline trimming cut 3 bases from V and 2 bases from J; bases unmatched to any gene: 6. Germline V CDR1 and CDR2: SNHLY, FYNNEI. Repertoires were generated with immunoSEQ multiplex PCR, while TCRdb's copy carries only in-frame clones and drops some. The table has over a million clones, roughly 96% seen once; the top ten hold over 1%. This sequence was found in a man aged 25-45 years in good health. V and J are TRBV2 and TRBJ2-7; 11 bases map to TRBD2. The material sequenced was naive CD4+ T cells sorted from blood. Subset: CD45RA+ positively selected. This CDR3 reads CASSDYSGRVTYEQYF. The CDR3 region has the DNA TGTGCCAGCAGTGATTATAGCGGGAGGGTAACCTACGAGCAGTACTTC.